This T cell receptor beta chain was obtained from a study of T cells expressing NK-cell markers. The wider study: With respect to HCMV, seven of the eight sequenced donors were seropositive, and one was seronegative. Study-wide findings and caveats: Of the CD8+ T cell pool in five or six donors, about 1.0-8% was accounted for by dominant NKG2C+ clonotypes.

In regard to this clonotype: Its antigen is undetermined.

The CDR3 runs 12 residues. CDR1 and CDR2 from the germline V gene are SQVTM and ANQGSEA. No DNA is given; TCRdb re-called the 5' RACE reads and lists each CDR3 protein once. With approximately 150,000 distinct CDR3 sequences in the sample, the ten largest clones hold less than 15%. This receptor was identified in a man aged 18-30 years in good health. Sequencing input: blood T cells: a sorted CD56 or NKG2C T cell subset, CD4+ or CD8+ T cells, or bulk PBMC T cells (not recorded which). V is TRBV29-1 and J is TRBJ2-4. CDR3 residues: CSAQSGVNIQYF. Full variable domain (rest looked up from reference TRBV29-1 and TRBJ2-4): SAVISQKPSRDICQRGTSLTIQCQVDSQVTMMFWYRQQPGQSLTLIATANQGSEATYESGFVIDKFPISRPNLTFSTLTVSNMSPEDSSIYLCSAQSGVNIQYFGAGTRLSVL.